This T cell receptor beta chain is drawn from a study of T cell repertoires in cytomegalovirus infection. On this clonotype: The antigen is undetermined.

MiXCR, applied by TCRdb to the reads, yields one record per CDR3 protein. The table records about 890,000 distinct CDR3 sequences, 30% to 40% of them present only once. Germline V gene data show CDR1 as SGHRS and CDR2 as YFSETQ. This CDR3 comprises 18 residues. V lost 0 bases and J lost 2, with 19 bases in between. The specimen was cultured CD8+ T cells from PBMCs, collected from culture after CMV antigen stimulation. This TCR came from a human donor in good health (CMV status not recorded). Some clones in this sample may be carry-over from other donors' samples. The V call is TRBV5-1, the J call TRBJ2-3; D is tentatively TRBD1 or TRBD2 (5 bases each). CDR3 amino acids: CASSLEGWRSSSTDTQYF. In nucleotides, the CDR3 is TGCGCCAGCAGCTTGGAGGGGTGGAGATCTAGCTCCACAGATACGCAGTATTTT. The full variable domain, rest sourced from reference TRBV5-1 and TRBJ2-3, is KAGVTQTPRYLIKTRGQQVTLSCSPISGHRSVSWYQQTPGQGLQFLFEYFSETQRNKGNFPGRFSGRQFSNSRSEMNVSTLELGDSALYLCASSLEGWRSSSTDTQYFGPGTRLTVL.